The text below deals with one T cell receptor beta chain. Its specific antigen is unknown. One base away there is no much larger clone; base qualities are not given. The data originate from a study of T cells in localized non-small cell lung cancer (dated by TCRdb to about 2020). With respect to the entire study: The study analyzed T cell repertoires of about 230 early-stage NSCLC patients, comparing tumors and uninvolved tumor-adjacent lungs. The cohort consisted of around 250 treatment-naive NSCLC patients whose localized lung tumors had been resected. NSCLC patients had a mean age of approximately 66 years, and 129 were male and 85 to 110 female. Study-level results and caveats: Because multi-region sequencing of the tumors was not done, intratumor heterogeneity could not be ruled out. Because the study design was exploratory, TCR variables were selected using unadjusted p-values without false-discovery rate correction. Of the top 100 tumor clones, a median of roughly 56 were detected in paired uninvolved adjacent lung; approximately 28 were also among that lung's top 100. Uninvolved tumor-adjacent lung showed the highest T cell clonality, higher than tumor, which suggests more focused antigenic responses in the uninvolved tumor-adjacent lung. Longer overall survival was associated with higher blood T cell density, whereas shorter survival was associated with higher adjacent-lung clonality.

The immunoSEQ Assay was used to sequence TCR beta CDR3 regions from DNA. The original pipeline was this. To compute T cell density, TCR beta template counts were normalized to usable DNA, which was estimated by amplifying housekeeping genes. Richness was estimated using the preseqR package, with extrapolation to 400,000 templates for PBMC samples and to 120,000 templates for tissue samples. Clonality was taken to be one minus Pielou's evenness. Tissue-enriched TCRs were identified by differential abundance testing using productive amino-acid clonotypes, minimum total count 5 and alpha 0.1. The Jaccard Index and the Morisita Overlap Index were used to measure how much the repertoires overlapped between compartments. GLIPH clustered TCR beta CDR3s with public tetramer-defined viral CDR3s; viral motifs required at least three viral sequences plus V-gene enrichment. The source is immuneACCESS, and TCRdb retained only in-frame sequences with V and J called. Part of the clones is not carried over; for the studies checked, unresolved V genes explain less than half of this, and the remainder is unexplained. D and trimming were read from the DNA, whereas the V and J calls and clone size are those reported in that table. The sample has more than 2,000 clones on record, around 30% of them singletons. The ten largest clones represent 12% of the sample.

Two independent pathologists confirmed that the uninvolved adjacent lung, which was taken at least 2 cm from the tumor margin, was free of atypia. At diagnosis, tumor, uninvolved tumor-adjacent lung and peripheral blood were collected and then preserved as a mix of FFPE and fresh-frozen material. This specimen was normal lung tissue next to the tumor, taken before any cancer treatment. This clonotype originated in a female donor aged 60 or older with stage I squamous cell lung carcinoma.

The CDR3: CASSYRTGRSNEQYF. The base sequence is TGTGCCAGCAGCTACCGGACAGGGAGGTCCAACGAGCAGTACTTC. The chain links TRBV11-3 with TRBJ2-7, and TRBD1 matches 8 of the central bases. The CDR3 has 15 amino acids, counting the end cysteine and phenylalanine. Just CDR3 DNA is preserved here, 45 bases in frame from base 1. V has 4 bases trimmed and J has 5 bases trimmed; junction bases matching no gene number 10. Per the germline V gene, SGHNT is the CDR1 and YENEEA is the CDR2. This CDR3, with the reference TRBV11-3 and TRBJ2-7 proteins standing in past its ends, gives the full variable domain EAGVVQSPRYKIIEKKQPVAFWCNPISGHNTLYWYLQNLGQGPELLIRYENEEAVDDSQLPKDRFSAERLKGVDSTLKIQPAELGDSAVYLCASSYRTGRSNEQYFGPGTRLTVT.